This T cell receptor (beta chain) was obtained from a study of OX40 agonist ivuxolimab in advanced cancers. Measured with immunoSEQ multiplex PCR; TCRdb has only the in-frame clones, and not every one. Of 70,000 to 80,000 clones in the sample, around 94% were seen once. V lost 7 bases, J lost 0 bases, and 19 bases lay in between. The germline gives CDR1 LNHNV, CDR2 YYDKDF (reference sequence). The CDR3 spans 17 residues. The sample in question was CD4+ or CD8+ T cells sorted from blood, obtained in a trial of the OX40 agonist ivuxolimab. The V call is TRBV15, the J call TRBJ1-5; TRBD1 might be the D (6 bases). The origin of this receptor is an adult with an advanced solid tumor such as melanoma, head and neck, liver or kidney cancer. CDR3 protein: CATTATGGGRSNQPQHF. CDR3 in DNA: TGTGCCACCACTGCGACCGGGGGGGGGCGTAGCAATCAGCCCCAGCATTTT.